These 32 T cell receptor beta chains originate from one sample sequenced in a study of cytomegalovirus exposure and HLA in healthy donors (dated by TCRdb to about 2017). Library generation was performed with the immunoSEQ multiplex PCR assay. A mixture of 60 forward primers for TCR Vbeta segments and 13 reverse primers for TCR Jbeta segments was used in the multiplex PCR. The source is immuneACCESS, and TCRdb retained only in-frame sequences with V and J called. Part of the clones is not carried over; for the studies checked, unresolved V genes explain less than half of this, and the remainder is unexplained. The sample includes around 120,000 clones, with under 85% observed a single time. The ten largest clonotypes hold about 1.5% of the sample. The material sequenced was PBMCs. These receptors all stem from a boy aged 5-17 years in good health and CMV-seronegative.

The gene calls are TRBV5-1 and TRBJ1-3, with a possible D match to TRBD1 (6 bases). This CDR3 is 15 amino acids long. In germline, CDR1 is SGHRS, CDR2 YFSETQ. V dropped 4 bases and J dropped 0 bases, with 11 bases sitting between them. This CDR3 is CASSPDSNSGNTIYF. Here the CDR3 DNA reads TGCGCCAGCAGCCCGGACAGTAACTCTGGAAACACCATATATTTT.

The gene calls are TRBV5-1 and TRBJ2-3, with no clear D. Trimming shortened V by 4 bases and J by 0 bases, and 15 bases separated the two germline ends. Germline V gene data show CDR1 as SGHRS and CDR2 as YFSETQ. The CDR3 length is 16 residues. CDR3 bases: TGCGCCAGCAGCGCCGCAGGATCAGGTAGCACAGATACGCAGTATTTT. Translating it yields CASSAAGSGSTDTQYF.

The chain has TRBV7-2 and TRBJ2-2; 9 bases line up with TRBD1. CDR1 is SGHTA and CDR2 is FQGNSA in the germline V gene. With 0 bases clipped from V and 5 bases from J, the junction kept 7 bases outside the gene matches. The CDR3 has 17 residues. The CDR3 nucleotides are TGTGCCAGCAGCTTAGCAGGGACAGGGTTTATTACCGGGGAGCTGTTTTTT. Residues: CASSLAGTGFITGELFF.

The chain joins TRBV9 to TRBJ2-2, with a tentative D call TRBD2 (5 bases). The germline V gene has CDR1 SGDLS and CDR2 YYNGEE. Trimming left V 0 bases short and J 4 bases short, with 7 bases between. This CDR3 is built from 14 residues. The CDR3 bases are TGTGCCAGCAGCGTAGTAAGCGGCACCGGGGAGCTGTTTTTT. Translation gives CASSVVSGTGELFF.

V usage is TRBV9 and J usage is TRBJ2-5, with D possibly matching TRBD2 (6 bases). The CDR3 is 16 residues long. Germline CDR1 reads SGDLS; CDR2 reads YYNGEE. Trimming took 4 bases from V and 5 from J, leaving 21 bases between them. CDR3 bases: TGTGCCAGCAGCCCCGATAGCGGATACCTCCGTGAGACCCAGTACTTC. Its translation is CASSPDSGYLRETQYF.

This clone was seen a single time. The CDR3 coding sequence is TGTGCCAGCAGCTTATTACCACCCGTCGAAGGGGGCCACGAGCAGTACTTC. The encoded protein is CASSLLPPVEGGHEQYF. The chain combines TRBV7-6 with TRBJ2-7, with TRBD1 identical over 7 bases. The CDR3 spans 17 residues. The germline CDR1 and CDR2 sequences are SGHVS and FNYEAQ. With V trimmed by 2 bases and J by 5 bases, 15 bases remained unmatched.

The rearrangement uses TRBV29-1 and TRBJ2-7; D remains unclear. Germline assignment: CDR1 SQVTM and CDR2 ANQGSEA. Trimming removed 4 bases from V and 3 bases from J, with 16 bases in between. The CDR3 runs 14 residues. The CDR3 region has the DNA TGCAGCGTTGTGCCCTCAATAACTCGCTACGAGCAGTACTTC. It encodes CSVVPSITRYEQYF.

The chain combines TRBV5-6 with TRBJ2-5; unclear D gene. V was clipped by 5 bases and J by 7 bases, with 12 bases between them. Germline V lookup: CDR1 SGHDT, CDR2 YYEEEE. This CDR3 is 12 amino acids long. This chain's CDR3 is CASSFYHGTQYF. The CDR3 nucleotides are TGTGCCAGCAGTTTCTACCACGGGACCCAGTACTTC.

A few counts support this clone. The gene calls are TRBV9 and TRBJ1-4; D perhaps matches TRBD1 (6 bases). The length of the CDR3 is 14 residues. Trimming removed 3 bases from V and 8 bases from J, with 14 bases in between. Germline-derived CDR1 and CDR2 are SGDLS and YYNGEE. CDR3 in DNA: TGTGCCAGCAGCGAGGACAGACTCAGGGAAAAACTGTTTTTT. Protein: CASSEDRLREKLFF.

This chain connects TRBV9 to TRBJ1-1; 8 bases match TRBD1. Germline V gene lookup returns CDR1 SGDLS and CDR2 YYNGEE. The CDR3 consists of 14 residues. With 0 bases clipped from V and 5 bases from J, the junction kept 3 bases outside the gene matches. The CDR3 DNA sequence: TGTGCCAGCAGCGTAGGACAGGGGAGAACTGAAGCTTTCTTT. The encoded protein is CASSVGQGRTEAFF.

The gene calls are TRBV10-3 and TRBJ2-2; the match to TRBD1 covers 10 bases. This CDR3 spans 13 amino acids. Germline CDR1 and CDR2: ENHRY and SYGVKD. V lost 8 bases to trimming and J lost 5 bases; unmatched junction nucleotides: 2. CDR3 nucleotide sequence: TGTGCCATCCGGACAGGGGGGACCGGGGAGCTGTTTTTT. This gives the protein CAIRTGGTGELFF.

V usage is TRBV4-2 and J usage is TRBJ2-5, with TRBD1 identical over 9 bases. V shed 4 bases and J 4 bases; nucleotides not matched to a gene: 1. CDR3 length equals 13 residues. CDR1 LGHNA and CDR2 YNFKEQ come from the germline V gene. In nucleotides, the CDR3 is TGTGCCAGCAGCCGGGACAGGGCAGAGACCCAGTACTTC. Amino acid sequence: CASSRDRAETQYF.

A few counts support this clone. V usage is TRBV4-3 and J usage is TRBJ2-6; TRBD2 matches at 7 bases. The CDR3 loop spans 18 amino acids. Trimming removed 1 base from V and 1 base from J; junction bases left unmatched: 7. Germline assignment: CDR1 LGHNA and CDR2 YSLEER. The DNA for the CDR3 is TGCGCCAGCAGCCAAGGGGGCGGGAGTAGATCTGGGGCCAACGTCCTGACTTTC. It is translated as CASSQGGGSRSGANVLTF.

The chain uses TRBV5-8 and TRBJ2-1; no definite D call. This CDR3 is 17 amino acids long. V shed 1 base and J shed 6 bases, with 20 bases lying between them. The germline CDR1 and CDR2 sequences are SGHTS and YDEGEE. This chain's CDR3 is CASSLSKLSAIINEQFF. The CDR3 region has the DNA TGTGCCAGCAGCTTGAGCAAGTTGAGCGCGATTATCAATGAGCAGTTCTTC. Looking up the rest from reference TRBV5-8 and TRBJ2-1 gives the full variable domain: EAGVTQSPTHLIKTRGQQATLRCSPISGHTSVYWYQQALGLGLQFLLWYDEGEERNRGNFPPRFSGRQFPNYSSELNVNALELEDSALYLCASSLSKLSAIINEQFFGPGTRLTVL.

V usage is TRBV19 and J usage is TRBJ2-1; TRBD2 aligns across 16 bases. The CDR3 consists of 17 residues. With V trimmed by 9 bases and J by 10 bases, 15 bases remained unmatched. Germline V gives CDR1 LNHDA, CDR2 SQIVND (reference sequence). As DNA, the CDR3 is TGTGCCAGCAGCACCGGGACTAGCGGGGGGGCACATAGAGAGCAGTTCTTC. This encodes CASSTGTSGGAHREQFF. Drawing the rest from reference TRBV19 and TRBJ2-1, the complete variable domain is DGGITQSPKYLFRKEGQNVTLSCEQNLNHDAMYWYRQDPGQGLRLIYYSQIVNDFQKGDIAEGYSVSREKKESFPLTVTSAQKNPTAFYLCASSTGTSGGAHREQFFGPGTRLTVL.

The chain recombines TRBV14 with TRBJ2-2, with TRBD1 as a possible D gene (5 bases). The CDR3 length is 17 residues. V was pared by 0 bases and J by 1 base, with 12 bases between. Germline assignment: CDR1 SGHDN and CDR2 FVKESK. The CDR3 coding sequence is TGTGCCAGCAGCCAAGACGAAGGGGTTTTGAACACCGGGGAGCTGTTTTTT. The encoded protein is CASSQDEGVLNTGELFF.

The chain carries TRBV6-5 and TRBJ1-1; the D is unclear. The germline gives CDR1 MNHEY, CDR2 SVGAGI. V was cut by 5 bases and J by 0 bases, with 10 bases left in between. CDR3 size: 14 residues. CDR3 amino acids: CASSTRTVNTEAFF. CDR3 in DNA: TGTGCCAGCAGTACTAGGACGGTGAACACTGAAGCTTTCTTT.

The chain carries TRBV27 and TRBJ2-7; 14 nucleotides match TRBD2. V gave up 8 bases and J gave up 4 bases; unmatched junction bases: 4. CDR3 length equals 14 residues. The germline gives CDR1 MNHEY, CDR2 SMNVEV (reference sequence). CDR3 residues: CASGRTSGRYEQYF. The CDR3 DNA is TGTGCCAGCGGAAGGACTAGCGGGAGGTACGAGCAGTACTTC.

CDR3 sequence reads: CASSPGAKGNTIYF. The DNA of the CDR3 is TGTGCCAGCAGCCCCGGAGCGAAGGGAAACACCATATATTTT. The chain joins TRBV7-8 to TRBJ1-3; no firm D call. V lost 5 bases and J lost 4, with 12 bases in between. The CDR3 is made up of 14 amino acids. CDR1 and CDR2 from the germline V gene are SGHVS and FQNEAQ.

The chain links TRBV11-2 to TRBJ1-3; 7 bases fit TRBD1. V gave up 2 bases and J gave up 2 bases; unmatched junction bases: 3. The CDR3 extends over 15 amino acids. The germline gives CDR1 SGHAT, CDR2 FQNNGV. CDR3 coding DNA: TGTGCCAGCAGCTTAACGCAGGGGGCTGGAAACACCATATATTTT. Translation: CASSLTQGAGNTIYF. Full variable domain (remainder filled in from reference TRBV11-2 and TRBJ1-3): EAGVAQSPRYKIIEKRQSVAFWCNPISGHATLYWYQQILGQGPKLLIQFQNNGVVDDSQLPKDRFSAERLKGVDSTLKIQPAKLEDSAVYLCASSLTQGAGNTIYFGEGSWLTVV.

The rearrangement uses TRBV7-9 and TRBJ2-1; 12 nucleotides align to TRBD1. This CDR3 region has 16 residues. Germline CDR1 and CDR2: SEHNR and FQNEAQ (reference sequence). Trimming removed 0 bases from V and 5 bases from J; junction bases left unmatched: 2. CDR3 residues: CASSLAGTGGHNEQFF. The CDR3 region has the DNA TGTGCCAGCAGCTTAGCGGGGACAGGGGGCCACAATGAGCAGTTCTTC.

This rearrangement joins TRBV4-3 to TRBJ1-2; 8 bases map to TRBD1. With V trimmed by 0 bases and J by 5 bases, 8 bases remained unmatched. CDR1 is LGHNA, CDR2 YSLEER, per germline. The CDR3 spans 16 residues. The CDR3 here is CASSQDFQTGDYGYTF. The CDR3 DNA follows: TGCGCCAGCAGCCAAGATTTTCAGACAGGGGATTATGGCTACACCTTC.

The table lists this clone with a count of one. The chain employs TRBV5-4 and TRBJ2-5; perhaps TRBD2 as D (6 bases). The CDR3 contains 15 residues. The V gene's germline CDR1 is SGHNT and CDR2 YYREEE (reference sequence). V lost 9 bases to trimming and J lost 5 bases, with 23 bases between them. This CDR3 is CAILTGSGDRETQYF. The CDR3 DNA sequence: TGTGCCATCCTCACGGGGTCGGGAGATCGGGAGACCCAGTACTTC. The complete variable domain, with remaining parts taken from reference TRBV5-4 and TRBJ2-5, reads ETGVTQSPTHLIKTRGQQVTLRCSSQSGHNTVSWYQQALGQGPQFIFQYYREEENGRGNFPPRFSGLQFPNYSSELNVNALELDDSALYLCAILTGSGDRETQYFGPGTRLLVL.

This clone has more than one count but fewer than ten. The V gene is TRBV2, the J gene TRBJ2-7, with 7 bases lining up with TRBD1. In germline, CDR1 is SNHLY, CDR2 FYNNEI. Losses at the gene ends were 8 bases for V and 3 bases for J; bases not matched to a gene: 4. This CDR3 has 12 amino acids. Written as DNA, the CDR3 is TGTGCCAGCGGGACAGAAATCTACGAGCAGTACTTC. Residues: CASGTEIYEQYF.

V is TRBV6-4 and J is TRBJ2-5; 8 bases fit TRBD2. The CDR3 length is 15 residues. CDR1 is MRHNA and CDR2 is SNTAGT in the germline V gene. Trimming took 3 bases from V and 0 from J; bases not matched to a gene: 3. CDR3 DNA sequence: TGTGCCAGCAGTGAAAAAGCGGGGGACCAAGAGACCCAGTACTTC. Translated, it gives CASSEKAGDQETQYF.

The genes are TRBV14 and TRBJ1-1, with D possibly being TRBD1 (5 bases). The germline gives CDR1 SGHDN, CDR2 FVKESK. Trimming pared 4 bases from V and 0 bases from J, leaving 15 bases between. The CDR3 loop spans 16 amino acids. CDR3: CASSPSTGVMNTEAFF. The CDR3 bases are TGTGCCAGCAGCCCTAGTACGGGGGTCATGAACACTGAAGCTTTCTTT.

The chain links TRBV7-9 to TRBJ2-4; 8 positions match TRBD1. J was trimmed by 6 bases and V by 8 bases; bases with no gene match: 3. The CDR3 is 12 amino acids. Per germline, CDR1 SEHNR and CDR2 FQNEAQ (reference sequence). As DNA, the CDR3 is TGTGCCAGCCGACAGGGGTCAAACATTCAGTACTTC. This translates into CASRQGSNIQYF.

The V call is TRBV19, the J call TRBJ2-5; 8 bases map to TRBD1. The germline V gene has CDR1 LNHDA and CDR2 SQIVND (reference sequence). This CDR3 comprises 13 residues. V lost 8 bases, J lost 5 bases, and 7 bases stayed unmatched. In nucleotides, the CDR3 is TGTGCCAGTGCGGACAGGGTGCGGGAGACCCAGTACTTC. Translation gives CASADRVRETQYF. Supplemented by reference TRBV19 and TRBJ2-5, the full variable domain reads DGGITQSPKYLFRKEGQNVTLSCEQNLNHDAMYWYRQDPGQGLRLIYYSQIVNDFQKGDIAEGYSVSREKKESFPLTVTSAQKNPTAFYLCASADRVRETQYFGPGTRLLVL.

V is TRBV27 and J is TRBJ2-7; weak D call: TRBD1 (6 bases). CDR1 is MNHEY and CDR2 is SMNVEV in the germline V gene (reference sequence). The V end was cut by 6 bases, the J end by 1 base, with 13 bases between. The CDR3 runs to 14 residues. The CDR3 sequence: CASSTDRLSYEQYF. CDR3 sequence (DNA): TGTGCCAGCAGCACGGACAGACTGTCCTACGAGCAGTACTTC.

CDR3 in amino acids: CASSIIQGHAFF. The CDR3 region has the DNA TGTGCCAGTAGTATTATACAGGGCCACGCTTTCTTT. This chain links TRBV19 with TRBJ1-1; possibly TRBD1 for D (6 bases). In germline, CDR1 is LNHDA, CDR2 SQIVND (reference sequence). This CDR3 is built from 12 residues. Deletions cut 3 bases from V and 11 bases from J, with 13 bases between.

The gene calls are TRBV18 and TRBJ1-1; TRBD1 agrees at 7 bases. V lost 3 bases to trimming and J lost 0 bases; unmatched junction nucleotides: 1. The CDR3 spans 14 residues. Germline CDR1 reads KGHSH; CDR2 reads LQKENI. The CDR3 sequence: CASSPTGLNTEAFF. The DNA for the CDR3 is TGTGCCAGCTCACCGACAGGGTTGAACACTGAAGCTTTCTTT.

The J gene is TRBJ1-1, the V gene TRBV7-8; D perhaps matches TRBD1 (5 bases). Germline lookup yields CDR1 SGHVS and CDR2 FQNEAQ. V gave up 0 bases and J gave up 3 bases, with 11 bases separating them. CDR3 size: 15 residues. The CDR3 loop reads CASSLAEGPYTEAFF. DNA for the CDR3: TGTGCCAGCAGCTTAGCGGAGGGGCCGTACACTGAAGCTTTCTTT.